A selection of T cell receptor beta chains follows, all from one sample in a study of identifying expanded T cells in peripheral blood. The table came from immunoSEQ multiplex PCR; TCRdb's copy has only in-frame clones and leaves some out. The table records 90,000 to 110,000 clones, 88% of them present only once. The material sequenced was blood. The receptors shown here come from a person aged 18 to 69 in good health. The CDR3 runs from the conserved cysteine through the conserved F or W. A D gene is named only where the DNA matches it firmly. Rows give clone size only sometimes, using once, few, many, or a class for an expanded clone.

j_gene	v_gene	abundance	d_gene	CDR3aa	CDR3nt
TRBJ1-3	TRBV5-1	NA	NA	CASSLGPAGNTIYF	TGCGCCAGCAGCTTGGGCCCCGCCGGAAACACCATATATTTT
TRBJ1-5	TRBV7-9	many	NA	CASSLADRSNQPQHF	TGTGCCAGCAGCTTAGCAGACAGGAGCAATCAGCCCCAGCATTTT
TRBJ1-3	TRBV6-6	once	NA	CASNSGNTIYF	TGTGCCAGCAACTCTGGAAACACCATATATTTT
TRBJ2-7	TRBV10-2	NA	NA	CASSDDRVSEQYF	TGCGCCAGCAGTGATGATAGGGTTAGCGAGCAGTACTTC
TRBJ2-1	TRBV29-1	NA	NA	CTYRDGGYNEQFF	TGCACCTACCGGGACGGAGGATACAATGAGCAGTTCTTC
TRBJ1-2	TRBV9	NA	NA	CASSVEPGKHGYTF	TGTGCCAGCAGCGTAGAGCCAGGGAAGCATGGCTACACCTTC
TRBJ1-4	TRBV12-5	NA	NA	CARGLREKLFF	TGTGCTAGAGGGCTTCGGGAAAAACTGTTTTTT
TRBJ2-2	TRBV2	NA	NA	CASRGDANTGELFF	TGTGCCAGCAGGGGGGACGCGAACACCGGGGAGCTGTTTTTT
TRBJ2-1	TRBV5-1	few	NA	CASSLGGHSYNEQFF	TGCGCCAGCAGCTTGGGGGGCCATTCCTACAATGAGCAGTTCTTC
TRBJ1-3	TRBV10-3	few	NA	CAVRVSSGNTIYF	TGTGCCGTGAGGGTTAGCTCTGGAAACACCATATATTTT
TRBJ2-1	TRBV27	NA	TRBD1	CASRTTGGYNEQFF	TGTGCCAGCAGAACGACAGGGGGGTACAATGAGCAGTTCTTC
TRBJ2-5	TRBV6-4	NA	TRBD1	CASSAQTGGGETQYF	TGTGCCAGCAGTGCTCAGACAGGGGGCGGCGAGACCCAGTACTTC
TRBJ2-7	TRBV2	NA	TRBD1	CASILDRVVYEQYF	TGTGCCAGCATCTTGGACAGGGTGGTCTACGAGCAGTACTTC
TRBJ2-1	TRBV28	NA	NA	CASSQPRGLNEQFF	TGTGCCAGCAGCCAGCCCCGCGGGTTAAATGAGCAGTTCTTC
TRBJ1-6	TRBV2	NA	TRBD1	CASSFPLGQGDSPLHF	TGTGCCAGCAGTTTTCCTCTGGGACAGGGGGATTCACCCCTCCACTTT
TRBJ2-3	TRBV7-9	once	NA	CASSFEGFGGRPDTQYF	TGTGCCAGCAGCTTCGAAGGGTTCGGGGGGCGCCCAGATACGCAGTATTTT
TRBJ2-7	TRBV18	NA	TRBD1	CASSPGQGSYEQYF	TGTGCCAGCTCACCAGGACAGGGATCCTACGAGCAGTACTTC
TRBJ1-5	TRBV4-2	NA	NA	CASSLSAGGLDQPQHF	TGTGCCAGCAGCCTGTCCGCCGGGGGTCTTGATCAGCCCCAGCATTTT
TRBJ2-2	TRBV27	once	NA	CASRSNRAFANTGELFF	TGTGCCAGCAGATCCAACAGGGCATTCGCGAACACCGGGGAGCTGTTTTTT
TRBJ1-2	TRBV19	few	NA	CASSIVEKGQGYTF	TGTGCCAGTAGTATAGTAGAAAAGGGTCAAGGCTACACCTTC
TRBJ2-5	TRBV5-1	NA	TRBD2	CASSLAAREWETQYF	TGCGCCAGCAGCTTGGCGGCGCGGGAGTGGGAGACCCAGTACTTC
TRBJ2-1	TRBV18	once	NA	CASSPPTADYNEQFF	TGTGCCAGCTCACCACCAACAGCTGATTACAATGAGCAGTTCTTC
TRBJ2-1	TRBV5-1	NA	NA	CASSLASSSSYNEQFF	TGCGCCAGCAGCTTGGCCTCTAGCAGCTCCTACAATGAGCAGTTCTTC
TRBJ1-5	TRBV7-9	NA	TRBD1	CASSFGTVNQPQHF	TGTGCCAGCAGCTTTGGGACAGTGAATCAGCCCCAGCATTTT
TRBJ2-7	TRBV9	NA	NA	CASSVGAGSEYEQYF	TGTGCCAGCAGCGTAGGGGCAGGGAGTGAGTACGAGCAGTACTTC
TRBJ2-3	TRBV5-1	NA	TRBD2	CASRLAGVIADTQYF	TGCGCCAGCCGACTAGCGGGAGTAATTGCAGATACGCAGTATTTT
TRBJ1-3	TRBV5-1	NA	NA	CASKLMSSGNTIYF	TGCGCCAGCAAGTTGATGAGCTCTGGAAACACCATATATTTT
TRBJ2-1	TRBV19	NA	TRBD2	CASSIERTSGSKGEQFF	TGTGCCAGTAGTATCGAAAGGACTAGCGGGAGTAAAGGTGAGCAGTTCTTC
TRBJ2-5	TRBV11-2	NA	TRBD2	CASSLGAGGRTQYF	TGTGCCAGCAGCTTAGGAGCGGGGGGTCGGACCCAGTACTTC
TRBJ2-1	TRBV5-6	NA	TRBD1	CASSFLRDRGGNEQFF	TGTGCCAGCAGCTTTCTCCGGGACAGGGGTGGCAATGAGCAGTTCTTC
TRBJ1-1	TRBV6-4	NA	NA	CASSALGRGMGTEAFF	TGTGCCAGCAGTGCCCTGGGACGAGGGATGGGCACTGAAGCTTTCTTT
TRBJ2-7	TRBV15	NA	TRBD2	CATRLAGPSYEQYF	TGTGCCACCAGACTAGCGGGCCCCTCCTACGAGCAGTACTTC
TRBJ1-1	TRBV7-3	NA	TRBD1	CASSPEGTGGGTFF	TGTGCCAGCAGCCCCGAGGGGACAGGGGGCGGGACTTTCTTT
TRBJ2-4	TRBV6-6	NA	NA	CASSYSPGSRGNIQYF	TGTGCCAGCAGTTACTCGCCGGGGTCGCGGGGAAACATTCAGTACTTC
TRBJ1-2	TRBV29-1	NA	NA	CSADLGYGYTF	TGCAGCGCTGACCTAGGGTATGGCTACACCTTC